This passage covers 8 T cell receptor beta chains from one sample sequenced in a study of T cell changes during pregnancy in multiple sclerosis. The assay was immunoSEQ multiplex PCR, and TCRdb's table has in-frame clones only and misses some. The sample lists more than 40,000 clones, approximately 94% occurring once. This sample comprised CD4+ T cells from peripheral blood mononuclear cells, obtained in the second trimester of pregnancy. The receptors come from a female donor with multiple sclerosis, enrolled in a pregnancy study.

J is TRBJ2-1 and V is TRBV6-5; 10 bases map to TRBD2. This CDR3 is built from 15 residues. Germline V lookup: CDR1 MNHEY, CDR2 SVGAGI. The J segment lost 10 bases and the V segment lost 6 bases, leaving 12 bases of the junction unmatched. CDR3 sequence: CASSPSGGAFYEQFF. DNA for the CDR3: TGTGCCAGCAGCCCCAGCGGGGGGGCATTTTACGAGCAGTTCTTC.

This clone showed up just a few times. The chain is built from TRBV11-1 and TRBJ1-2, with 9 bases fitting TRBD1. This CDR3 comprises 14 residues. Losses at the gene ends were 5 bases for V and 2 bases for J; bases not matched to a gene: 3. CDR1 is SGHAT and CDR2 is FQDESV in the germline V gene (reference sequence). The CDR3 region is CASSPGTGNYGYTF. For the CDR3, the DNA is TGTGCCAGCAGCCCTGGGACAGGGAACTATGGCTACACCTTC.

V usage is TRBV4-1 and J usage is TRBJ2-3, with a tentative D call TRBD2 (7 bases). V was shortened by 1 base and J by 1 base, with 12 bases between the two germline ends. Germline V CDR1 and CDR2: MGHRA, YSYEKL. This CDR3 comprises 16 residues. The CDR3 protein is CASSQAAGAGTDTQYF. In nucleotides, the CDR3 is TGCGCCAGCAGCCAAGCCGCGGGGGCCGGCACAGATACGCAGTATTTT.

The rearrangement links TRBV30 to TRBJ2-1; D possibly corresponds to TRBD1 (5 bases). The CDR3 totals 14 residues. Trimming pared 0 bases from V and 10 bases from J, leaving 16 bases between. Germline loops: CDR1 GTSNPN, CDR2 SVGIG (reference sequence). The CDR3 loop is CAWSVTMGLSEQFF. CDR3 sequence (DNA): TGTGCCTGGAGTGTAACAATGGGGCTAAGCGAGCAGTTCTTC.

The V call is TRBV5-6, the J call TRBJ2-1; 11 bases agree with TRBD1. Germline CDR1 is SGHDT and CDR2 is YYEEEE. This CDR3 is 15 amino acids long. V lost 0 bases, J lost 10 bases, and 6 bases stayed unmatched. CDR3 DNA: TGTGCCAGCAGCTTGGGGTTTGGGACAGGGGGAGAGCAGTTCTTC. This sequence encodes CASSLGFGTGGEQFF.

This chain links TRBV7-3 with TRBJ1-6, with a tentative D call TRBD1 (6 bases). Germline CDR1 reads SGHTA; CDR2 reads FQGTGA. CDR3 length equals 15 residues. V was shortened by 5 bases and J by 6 bases, with 14 bases between the two germline ends. The CDR3 DNA sequence: TGTGCCAGCAGCCGGACTGGGGGCCGTAATTCACCCCTCCACTTT. This translates into CASSRTGGRNSPLHF.

This clone appeared once. The chain employs TRBV5-4 and TRBJ1-2; 10 positions agree with TRBD1. The CDR3 spans 14 residues. In germline, CDR1 is SGHNT, CDR2 YYREEE (reference sequence). The V gene end was trimmed by 1 base and the J gene end by 4 bases; junction bases not matched to a gene: 1. The DNA for the CDR3 is TGTGCCAGCAGCTTGAGGACAGGGGGCTATGGCTACACCTTC. Residues: CASSLRTGGYGYTF.

The chain carries TRBV9 and TRBJ1-6, with D perhaps TRBD1 (5 bases). This CDR3 contains 14 residues. V was trimmed by 6 bases and J by 5 bases, leaving 12 bases between them. Per the germline V gene, CDR1 is SGDLS and CDR2 is YYNGEE. The CDR3 protein is CASNRGGDNSPLHF. CDR3 DNA sequence: TGTGCCAGCAACCGCGGGGGGGATAATTCACCCCTCCACTTT.